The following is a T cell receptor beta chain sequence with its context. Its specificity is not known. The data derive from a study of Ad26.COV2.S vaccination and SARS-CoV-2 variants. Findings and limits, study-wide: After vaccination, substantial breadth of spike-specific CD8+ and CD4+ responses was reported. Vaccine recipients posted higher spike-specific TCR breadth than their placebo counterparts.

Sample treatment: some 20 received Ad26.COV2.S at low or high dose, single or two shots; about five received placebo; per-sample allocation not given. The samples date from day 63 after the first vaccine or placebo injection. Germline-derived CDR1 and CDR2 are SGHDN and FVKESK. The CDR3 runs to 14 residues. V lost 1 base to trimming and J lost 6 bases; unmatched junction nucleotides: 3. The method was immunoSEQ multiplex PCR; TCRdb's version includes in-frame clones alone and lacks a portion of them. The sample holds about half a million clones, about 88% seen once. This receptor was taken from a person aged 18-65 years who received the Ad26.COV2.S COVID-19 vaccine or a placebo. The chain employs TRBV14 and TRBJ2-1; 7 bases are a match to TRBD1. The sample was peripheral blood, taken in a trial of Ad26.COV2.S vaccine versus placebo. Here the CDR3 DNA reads TGTGCCAGCAGCCAAGCCTACAGGGGCAATGAGCAGTTCTTC. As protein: CASSQAYRGNEQFF.